Below, 31 T cell receptor beta chains from the same sample are listed, as sequenced in a study of Graves' ophthalmopathy and Graves' hyperthyroidism. For repertoire sequencing, the TCR beta CDR3 regions were amplified from RNA transcripts. RT-PCR with HTBI primers came first, then second-round multiplex PCR. TCRdb re-derived calls from the multiplex PCR reads in MiXCR, one entry per CDR3 protein. Seen here are roughly 700,000 distinct CDR3 sequences, roughly 41% observed once, and the top ten hold around 40%. Sequencing was performed on peripheral blood. The receptors originated from an adult man with Graves' ophthalmopathy.

This chain joins TRBV25-1 and TRBJ2-5; TRBD1 matches 7 bases. Germline assignment: CDR1 MGHDK and CDR2 SYGVNS. This CDR3 spans 16 amino acids. V lost 4 bases and J lost 0; bases outside the gene matches: 8. The CDR3 nucleotides are TGTGCCAGCAGTGCGCCGGGACAGAGCTACCAAGAGACCCAGTACTTC. Its translation: CASSAPGQSYQETQYF.

V usage is TRBV24-1 and J usage is TRBJ1-5; D is unclear. This CDR3 contains 15 residues. The germline gives CDR1 KGHDR, CDR2 SFDVKD. The ends were cut back, 11 bases at V and 4 bases at J, with 20 bases in the middle. The CDR3 DNA is TGTGCCAGCAGCCCGTCCCCTCCGGGAAATCAGCCCCAGCATTTT. Translation: CASSPSPPGNQPQHF.

This clonotype was recorded at least ten times. The chain uses TRBV7-3 and TRBJ2-2; TRBD1 matches at 8 bases. This CDR3 has 15 residues. The trim removed 4 bases at V and 1 base at J, leaving 2 bases unmatched. Germline values: CDR1 SGHTA, CDR2 FQGTGA. The DNA for the CDR3 is TGTGCCAGCAGCTCCGGGACAGGGAACACCGGGGAGCTGTTTTTT. Encoded protein: CASSSGTGNTGELFF.

This clonotype was picked up a small number of times. The chain combines TRBV20-1 with TRBJ2-2; 11 bases map to TRBD1. Germline loops: CDR1 DFQATT, CDR2 SNEGSKA (reference sequence). The CDR3 has 14 residues. V dropped 6 bases and J dropped 7; count of bases not matched to a gene: 7. Written as DNA, the CDR3 is TGCAGTGCCTTAGGACAGGGGGCGAACGGGGAGCTGTTTTTT. Translated: CSALGQGANGELFF.

Comment on this clonotype: Sequence at one end of the junction differs from germline and may be a read error. The chain uses TRBV10-2 and TRBJ1-1; D gene unclear. CDR3 length: 15 residues. The germline CDR1 and CDR2 sequences are WSHSY and SAAADI. The CDR3 sequence is CASSSPGSSLGEAFF. For the CDR3, the DNA is TGTGCCAGCAGTTCCCCCGGGAGCTCGTTAGGTGAAGCTTTCTTT.

This clonotype has at least ten counts. This chain uses TRBV20-1 with TRBJ1-6, with TRBD1 as a possible D gene (6 bases). This CDR3 has 13 residues. The germline V gene encodes CDR1 DFQATT and CDR2 SNEGSKA (reference sequence). The V and J ends lost 1 base and 5 bases respectively, with 6 bases between them. Written as DNA, the CDR3 is TGCAGTGCTAGAGGGACAGATAATTCACCCCTCCACTTT. Its translation: CSARGTDNSPLHF.

V gene TRBV15 combines with J gene TRBJ1-5; possibly TRBD1 for D (5 bases). Per germline, CDR1 LNHNV and CDR2 YYDKDF (reference sequence). V lost 4 bases and J 7 bases, leaving 14 bases between the germline ends. The CDR3 consists of 14 residues. The CDR3 DNA sequence: TGTGCCACCAGCACCGGTGGGGGTTTACAGCCCCAGCATTTT. Its protein is CATSTGGGLQPQHF.

This clonotype was observed a handful of times. The chain uses TRBV7-2 and TRBJ2-6; D is perhaps TRBD1 (5 bases). CDR3 length equals 17 residues. Between the trimmed V and J ends, which lost 2 bases and 3 bases, there was a span of 14 bases. From germline, CDR1 is SGHTA and CDR2 FQGNSA. CDR3 DNA: TGTGCCAGCAGCTTATTTTTCGGCCAGGGTGGGGCCAACGTCCTGACTTTC. Residues: CASSLFFGQGGANVLTF.

Turning to this clonotype: This sequence may be a read error, since a much larger clone differs from it by one base. The CDR3 loop is CASSFRDHTEAFF. CDR3 sequence (DNA): TGTGCCAGCAGCTTCAGAGACCACACTGAAGCTTTCTTT. The chain is built from TRBV7-2 and TRBJ1-1; D uncertain. CDR1 SGHTA and CDR2 FQGNSA come from the germline V gene. Trimming removed 3 bases at V and 3 bases at J, with 8 bases between. The CDR3 consists of 13 residues.

The rearrangement links TRBV7-7 to TRBJ2-7; 7 nucleotides match TRBD2. The CDR3 is 12 residues long. Germline values: CDR1 SSHAT, CDR2 FNYEAQ (reference sequence). CDR3 residues: CASFRGEREQYF. The CDR3 DNA follows: TGTGCTAGTTTTCGGGGGGAGCGAGAGCAGTACTTC.

The gene calls are TRBV7-4 and TRBJ2-3, with no clear D. This CDR3 is 12 amino acids long. CDR1 and CDR2 (germline): SGHVT, SQSDAQ. V shed 7 bases and J shed 2 bases, with 7 bases lying between them. The CDR3, as DNA: TGTGCCAGCACGGGCCCCACAGATACGCAGTATTTT. Protein: CASTGPTDTQYF.

Ten or more counts support this clonotype. The gene calls are TRBV29-1 and TRBJ2-5, with TRBD2 identical over 8 bases. Per germline, CDR1 SQVTM and CDR2 ANQGSEA. The CDR3 is 15 amino acids. Germline trimming cut 4 bases from V and 5 bases from J; bases unmatched to any gene: 12. The CDR3 loop reads CSVVRGLAGGETQYF. In DNA form, the CDR3 reads TGCAGCGTTGTTAGGGGTCTAGCGGGCGGGGAGACCCAGTACTTC.

CDR3 region: CSSPGRPYEQYF. The CDR3 DNA reads TGCAGCTCACCGGGACGGCCCTACGAGCAGTACTTC. V and J are TRBV29-1 and TRBJ2-7; either TRBD1 or TRBD2 may supply D (5 bases each). CDR1 is SQVTM, CDR2 ANQGSEA, per germline. V was cut by 8 bases and J by 2 bases, with 13 bases left in between. The CDR3 covers 12 residues.

The chain is built from TRBV20-1 and TRBJ2-7, with TRBD1 as a possible D gene (6 bases). Trimming stripped 5 bases from V and 5 bases from J, with 22 bases between. Germline assignment: CDR1 DFQATT and CDR2 SNEGSKA (reference sequence). The CDR3 length is 15 residues. The CDR3 loop is CSAQKIYRDWHEQYF. The CDR3 DNA sequence: TGCAGTGCTCAGAAGATCTACAGGGATTGGCACGAGCAGTACTTC.

This clonotype was counted at least ten times. This chain connects TRBV7-9 to TRBJ2-5, with D uncertain. The germline CDR1 and CDR2 sequences are SEHNR and FQNEAQ (reference sequence). The CDR3 loop spans 14 amino acids. Between the trimmed V and J ends, which lost 3 bases and 4 bases, there was a span of 12 bases. The CDR3 DNA follows: TGTGCCAGCAGCTTCGGCACCGCCGTAGAGACCCAGTACTTC. It specifies CASSFGTAVETQYF.

This clonotype was seen ten or more times. V usage is TRBV15 and J usage is TRBJ1-2; the D gene is possibly TRBD1 (6 bases). Germline CDR1 and CDR2: LNHNV and YYDKDF (reference sequence). The CDR3 totals 15 residues. Trimming removed 1 base at V and 2 bases at J, with 11 bases between. DNA for the CDR3: TGTGCCACCAGCAGAGTTTCGGGGGCGAACTATGGCTACACCTTC. Translating gives CATSRVSGANYGYTF.

This clonotype was observed many times. The V gene is TRBV2, the J gene TRBJ2-7; D is perhaps TRBD1 or TRBD2 (5 bases each). This CDR3 contains 12 residues. Germline lookup yields CDR1 SNHLY and CDR2 FYNNEI. The germline V and J ends were trimmed by 7 bases and 7 bases, with 14 bases remaining between them. CDR3 sequence reads: CASKRGPREQYF. In DNA form, the CDR3 reads TGTGCCAGCAAGAGGGGCCCTCGGGAGCAGTACTTC.

Many counts were recorded for this clonotype. The rearrangement links TRBV25-1 to TRBJ1-3; 9 nucleotides align to TRBD1. The CDR3 has 16 residues. The V gene's germline CDR1 is MGHDK and CDR2 SYGVNS. V lost 3 bases, J lost 0 bases, and 3 bases stayed unmatched. CDR3 bases: TGTGCCAGCAGTGAGACAGGGGGTCACTCTGGAAACACCATATATTTT. Translation: CASSETGGHSGNTIYF.

The J gene is TRBJ2-6, the V gene TRBV15, with D tentatively TRBD1 (5 bases). The V gene lost 1 base and the J gene lost 0 bases, with 7 bases spanning the gap. Germline V gene lookup returns CDR1 LNHNV and CDR2 YYDKDF (reference sequence). The CDR3 contains 16 residues. The CDR3 DNA reads TGTGCCACCAGCAGAGGGACACTCTCTGGGGCCAACGTCCTGACTTTC. The encoded protein is CATSRGTLSGANVLTF.

J is TRBJ1-5 and V is TRBV20-1; weak D call: TRBD1 (6 bases). V shed 3 bases and J shed 5 bases, with 8 bases lying between them. Germline V lookup: CDR1 DFQATT, CDR2 SNEGSKA (reference sequence). The CDR3 has 12 amino acids. This CDR3 is CSAREGDQPQHF. In DNA form, the CDR3 reads TGCAGTGCTAGGGAGGGGGATCAGCCCCAGCATTTT.

This clonotype was detected only a few times. The chain recombines TRBV5-5 with TRBJ1-5; D uncertain. Germline CDR1 reads SGHKS; CDR2 reads YYEKEE (reference sequence). The CDR3 is 17 residues long. Trimming shortened V by 0 bases and J by 2 bases, and 15 bases separated the two germline ends. This CDR3 is CASSLATSIPGNQPQHF. CDR3 sequence (DNA): TGTGCCAGCAGCTTGGCCACGTCCATTCCCGGCAATCAGCCCCAGCATTTT.

This clonotype was counted many times. The V and J genes are TRBV11-2 and TRBJ2-7; tentative D call: TRBD2 (5 bases). CDR1 SGHAT and CDR2 FQNNGV come from the germline V gene. V lost 2 bases, J lost 2 bases, and 10 bases lay in between. The CDR3 is 14 amino acids. CDR3 residues: CASSLHPGTYEQYF. CDR3 coding DNA: TGTGCCAGCAGCTTACATCCGGGGACCTACGAGCAGTACTTC.

The rearrangement links TRBV7-6 to TRBJ2-7; perhaps D is TRBD1 or TRBD2 (5 bases each). CDR1 and CDR2 from the germline V gene are SGHVS and FNYEAQ. The CDR3 sequence is 14 residues long. V lost 2 bases and J lost 10, with 18 bases in between. The CDR3 spells CASSLSLGTDPQYF. The CDR3 DNA reads TGTGCCAGCAGCTTATCATTAGGGACCGACCCCCAGTACTTC.

The chain joins TRBV9 to TRBJ2-2, with D maybe TRBD1 (5 bases). The CDR3 covers 15 residues. The germline CDR1 and CDR2 sequences are SGDLS and YYNGEE. Trimming cost V 1 base and J 2 bases, with 9 bases left between them. CDR3 sequence (DNA): TGTGCCAGCAGCGTAACAGGAAGCAACACCGGGGAGCTGTTTTTT. It yields the protein CASSVTGSNTGELFF.

As for this clonotype: A much larger clone differs from this one at a single base, so this may be a read error. The chain recombines TRBV11-2 with TRBJ2-7, with 8 bases that match TRBD1. Germline V CDR1 and CDR2: SGHAT, FQNNGV. The CDR3 has 14 amino acids. The J segment lost 10 bases and the V segment lost 4 bases, leaving 12 bases of the junction unmatched. CDR3 in amino acids: CASSSSTGVEAQYF. In DNA, the CDR3 is TGTGCCAGCAGCTCCTCGACAGGGGTAGAGGCCCAGTACTTC.

The J gene is TRBJ1-4, the V gene TRBV7-2; D may be TRBD1 (5 bases). Germline CDR1 SGHTA, CDR2 FQGNSA. V was clipped by 0 bases and J by 10 bases, with 9 bases between them. This CDR3 region has 13 residues. The CDR3 bases are TGTGCCAGCAGCTTAGCAGGGGTTGGAAAACTGTTTTTT. Its protein product is CASSLAGVGKLFF. Combining the CDR3 with reference TRBV7-2 and TRBJ1-4 gives the whole variable domain GAGVSQSPSNKVTEKGKDVELRCDPISGHTALYWYRQSLGQGLEFLIYFQGNSAPDKSGLPSDRFSAERTGGSVSTLTIQRTQQEDSAVYLCASSLAGVGKLFFGSGTQLSVL.

This clonotype was seen repeatedly, ten times or more. This chain connects TRBV15 to TRBJ1-1; D not resolved. V was trimmed by 5 bases and J by 4 bases, leaving 11 bases between them. This CDR3 has 13 residues. CDR1 LNHNV and CDR2 YYDKDF come from the germline V gene (reference sequence). CDR3 DNA sequence: TGTGCCACCAGCGGGCTGACTACCACTGAAGCTTTCTTT. As protein: CATSGLTTTEAFF.

A few counts support this clonotype. The J gene is TRBJ2-7, the V gene TRBV28; TRBD2 might be the D (6 bases). V was trimmed by 7 bases and J by 6 bases, leaving 19 bases between them. In germline, CDR1 is MDHEN, CDR2 SYDVKM. The CDR3 runs to 14 residues. DNA for the CDR3: TGTGCCAGCACGGTGGACGGGAGAAGTGGCGAGCAGTACTTC. Protein sequence: CASTVDGRSGEQYF.

This clonotype was counted at least ten times. The chain employs TRBV14 and TRBJ1-5; D is unclear. Trimming pared 6 bases from V and 0 bases from J, leaving 9 bases between. From germline, CDR1 is SGHDN and CDR2 FVKESK. CDR3 length: 14 amino acids. CDR3 region: CASRRSSSNQPQHF. The CDR3 region has the DNA TGTGCCAGCAGACGTTCCAGTAGCAATCAGCCCCAGCATTTT. The whole variable domain, remainder taken from reference TRBV14 and TRBJ1-5, is EAGVTQFPSHSVIEKGQTVTLRCDPISGHDNLYWYRRVMGKEIKFLLHFVKESKQDESGMPNNRFLAERTGGTYSTLKVQPAELEDSGVYFCASRRSSSNQPQHFGDGTRLSIL.

V is TRBV30 and J is TRBJ2-5; D uncertain. Trimming cost V 2 bases and J 2 bases, with 6 bases left between them. Germline CDR1 and CDR2: GTSNPN and SVGIG (reference sequence). The CDR3 contains 12 residues. CDR3 sequence: CAWSWVQETQYF. CDR3 nucleotides: TGTGCCTGGAGTTGGGTGCAAGAGACCCAGTACTTC. Full variable domain (outside the CDR3, taken from reference TRBV30 and TRBJ2-5): SQTIHQWPATLVQPVGSPLSLECTVEGTSNPNLYWYRQAAGRGLQLLFYSVGIGQISSEVPQNLSASRPQDRQFILSSKKLLLSDSGFYLCAWSWVQETQYFGPGTRLLVL.

The chain carries TRBV5-5 and TRBJ1-2; no clear D. Germline V gene sequence: CDR1 SGHKS, CDR2 YYEKEE (reference sequence). The CDR3 has 13 amino acids. Trimming removed 4 bases from V and 5 bases from J, with 12 bases in between. The CDR3 protein is CASSVDRWYGYTF. The CDR3 nucleotides read TGTGCCAGCAGCGTGGACCGGTGGTATGGCTACACCTTC.